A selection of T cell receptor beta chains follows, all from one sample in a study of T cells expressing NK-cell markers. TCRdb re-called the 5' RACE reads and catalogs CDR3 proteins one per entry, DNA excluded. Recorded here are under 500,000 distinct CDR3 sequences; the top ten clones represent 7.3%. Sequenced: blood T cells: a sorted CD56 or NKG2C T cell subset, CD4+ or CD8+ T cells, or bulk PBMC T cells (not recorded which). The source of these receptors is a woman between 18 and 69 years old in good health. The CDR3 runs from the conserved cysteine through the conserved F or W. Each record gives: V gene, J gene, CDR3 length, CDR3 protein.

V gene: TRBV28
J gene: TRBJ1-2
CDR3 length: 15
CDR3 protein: CASSLLAQANYGYTF

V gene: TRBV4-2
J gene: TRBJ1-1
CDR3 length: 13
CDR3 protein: CASSQDSVGEAFF

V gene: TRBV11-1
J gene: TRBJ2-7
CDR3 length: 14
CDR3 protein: CASSQGPGSYEQYF

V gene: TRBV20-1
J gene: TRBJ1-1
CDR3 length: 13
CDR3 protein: CSASGRLNTEAFF

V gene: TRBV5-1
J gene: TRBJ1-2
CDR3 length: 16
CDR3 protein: CASSVNTGTNNYGYTF

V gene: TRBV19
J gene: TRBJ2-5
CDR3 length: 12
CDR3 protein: CASTPDQETQYF

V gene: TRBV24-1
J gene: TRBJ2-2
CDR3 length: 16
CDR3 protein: CATSDLRGRNTGELFF

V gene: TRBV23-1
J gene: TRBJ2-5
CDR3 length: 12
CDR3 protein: CASSPIGETQYF

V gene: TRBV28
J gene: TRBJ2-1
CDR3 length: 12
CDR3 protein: CASSFSTGEQFF

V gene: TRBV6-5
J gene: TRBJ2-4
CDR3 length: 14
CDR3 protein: CASSTQGPKNIQYF

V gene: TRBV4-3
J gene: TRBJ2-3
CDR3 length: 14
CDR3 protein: CASSQVERTDTQYF

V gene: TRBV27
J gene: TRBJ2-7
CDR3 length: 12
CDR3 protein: CASSSEVGEQYF

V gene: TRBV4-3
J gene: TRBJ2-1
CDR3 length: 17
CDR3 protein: CASSQDPFQGLDYEQFF

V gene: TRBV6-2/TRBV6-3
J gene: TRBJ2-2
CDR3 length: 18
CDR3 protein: CASSRQTSGGFEPGELFF

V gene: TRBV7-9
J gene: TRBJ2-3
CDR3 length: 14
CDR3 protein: CASSLGLDLNTQYF

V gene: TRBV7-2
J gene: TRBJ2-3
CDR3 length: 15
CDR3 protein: CASRLGYRSTDTQYF

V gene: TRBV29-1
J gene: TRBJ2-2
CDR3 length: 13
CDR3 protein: CSARDEKTGELFF

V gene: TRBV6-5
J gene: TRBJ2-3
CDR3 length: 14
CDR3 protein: CASSYSRNTDTQYF

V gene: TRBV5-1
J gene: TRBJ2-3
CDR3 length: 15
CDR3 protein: CASSYGQGQVPTQYF

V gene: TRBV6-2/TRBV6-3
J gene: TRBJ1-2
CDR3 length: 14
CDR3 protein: CASSPRQATGGYTF

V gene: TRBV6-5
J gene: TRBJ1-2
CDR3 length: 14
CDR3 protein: CASSYLGTSYGYTF

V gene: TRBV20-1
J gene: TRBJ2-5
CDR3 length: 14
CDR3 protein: CSARRQGAGKTQYF

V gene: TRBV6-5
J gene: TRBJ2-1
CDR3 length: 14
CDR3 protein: CASIIWTEYNEQFF

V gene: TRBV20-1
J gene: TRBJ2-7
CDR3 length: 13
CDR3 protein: CSARLAGVYEQYF

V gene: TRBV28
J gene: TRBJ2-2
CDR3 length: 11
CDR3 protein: CASTYTGELFF

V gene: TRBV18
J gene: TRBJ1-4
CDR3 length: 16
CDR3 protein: CASSPDAGAFSEKLFF

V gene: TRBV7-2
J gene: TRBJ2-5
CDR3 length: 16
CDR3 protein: CASSLLRGGPEETQYF

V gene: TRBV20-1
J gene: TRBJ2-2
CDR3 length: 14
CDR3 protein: CSARASGNTGELFF

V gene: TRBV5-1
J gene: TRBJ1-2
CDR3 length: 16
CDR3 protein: CASSFSGAPANYGYTF

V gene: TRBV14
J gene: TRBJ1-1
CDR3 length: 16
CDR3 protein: CASSQGVAQRISEAFF

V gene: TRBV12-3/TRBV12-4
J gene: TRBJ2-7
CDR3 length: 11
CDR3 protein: CASSFDDEQYF

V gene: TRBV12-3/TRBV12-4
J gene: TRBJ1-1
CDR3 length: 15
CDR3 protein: CASRAGGWGNTEAFF

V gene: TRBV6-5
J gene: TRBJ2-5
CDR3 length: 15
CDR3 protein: CASSYVAGGHETQYF

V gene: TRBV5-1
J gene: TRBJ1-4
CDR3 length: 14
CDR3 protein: CASSLGGANEKLFF

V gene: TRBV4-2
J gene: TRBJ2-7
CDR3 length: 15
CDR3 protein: CASSQENRGYYEQYF

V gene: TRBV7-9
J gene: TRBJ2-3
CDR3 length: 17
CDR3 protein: CASSLGTLAGRPDTQYF

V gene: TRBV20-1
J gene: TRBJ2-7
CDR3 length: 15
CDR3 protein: CSARDRPGSSYEQYF

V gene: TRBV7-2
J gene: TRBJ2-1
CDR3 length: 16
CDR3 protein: CASSPQGAVPYNEQFF

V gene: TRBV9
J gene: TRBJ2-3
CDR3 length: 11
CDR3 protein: CASSASDTQYF

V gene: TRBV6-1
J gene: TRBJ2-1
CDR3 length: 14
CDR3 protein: CASRLLSRYNEQFF

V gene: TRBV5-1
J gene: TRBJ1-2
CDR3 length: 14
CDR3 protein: CASSLGWDGSGYTF

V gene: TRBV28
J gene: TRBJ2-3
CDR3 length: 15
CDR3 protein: CASSPRTSLRDTQYF

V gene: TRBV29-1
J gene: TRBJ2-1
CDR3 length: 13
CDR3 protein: CSVIPGLAIEQFF

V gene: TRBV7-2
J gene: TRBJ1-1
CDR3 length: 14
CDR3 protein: CASSSDRGRTEAFF

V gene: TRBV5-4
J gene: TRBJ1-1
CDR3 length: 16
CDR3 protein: CASSGGVVAANTEAFF

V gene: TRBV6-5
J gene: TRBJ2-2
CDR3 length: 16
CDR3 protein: CASRLDRVIGTGELFF

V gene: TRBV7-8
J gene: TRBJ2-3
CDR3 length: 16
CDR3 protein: CASSLVGGMGTDTQYF